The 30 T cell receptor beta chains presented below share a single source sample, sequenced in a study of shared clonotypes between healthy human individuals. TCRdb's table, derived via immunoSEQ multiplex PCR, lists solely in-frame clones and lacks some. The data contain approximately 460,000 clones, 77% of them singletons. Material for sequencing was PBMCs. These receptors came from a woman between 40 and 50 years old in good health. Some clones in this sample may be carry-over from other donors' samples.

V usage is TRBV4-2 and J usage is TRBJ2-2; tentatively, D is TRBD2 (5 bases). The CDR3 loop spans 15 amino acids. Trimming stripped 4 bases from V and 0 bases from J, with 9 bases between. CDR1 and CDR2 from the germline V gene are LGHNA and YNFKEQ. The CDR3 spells CASSLLASNTGELFF. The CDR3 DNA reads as TGTGCCAGCAGCCTTCTAGCTTCGAACACCGGGGAGCTGTTTTTT.

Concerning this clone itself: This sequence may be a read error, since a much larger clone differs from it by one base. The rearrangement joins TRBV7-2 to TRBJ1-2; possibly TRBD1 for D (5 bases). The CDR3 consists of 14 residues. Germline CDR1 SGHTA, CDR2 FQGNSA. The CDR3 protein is CASGLGAEGYGYTF. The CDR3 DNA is TGTGCCAGCGGCTTAGGGGCAGAAGGCTATGGCTACACCTTC.

CDR3: CSVAGFEEQFF. For the CDR3, the DNA is TGCAGCGTTGCAGGGTTCGAGGAGCAGTTCTTC. This chain connects TRBV29-1 to TRBJ2-1, with a weak D call TRBD1 (5 bases). Germline CDR1 SQVTM, CDR2 ANQGSEA. The CDR3 is made up of 11 amino acids. The V gene lost 4 bases and the J gene lost 10 bases, with 11 bases spanning the gap.

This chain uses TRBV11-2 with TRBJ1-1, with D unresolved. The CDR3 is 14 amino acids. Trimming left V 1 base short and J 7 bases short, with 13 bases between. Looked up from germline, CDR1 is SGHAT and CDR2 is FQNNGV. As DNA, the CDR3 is TGTGCCAGCAGCTTAGTCCGGGCGCCACATGAAGCTTTCTTT. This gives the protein CASSLVRAPHEAFF.

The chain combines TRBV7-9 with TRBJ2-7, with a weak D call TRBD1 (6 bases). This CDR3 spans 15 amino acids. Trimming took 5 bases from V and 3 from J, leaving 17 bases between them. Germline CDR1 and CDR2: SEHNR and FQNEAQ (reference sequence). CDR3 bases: TGTGCCAGCAGCCCGAAATCGGGACACATCTACGAGCAGTACTTC. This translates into CASSPKSGHIYEQYF.

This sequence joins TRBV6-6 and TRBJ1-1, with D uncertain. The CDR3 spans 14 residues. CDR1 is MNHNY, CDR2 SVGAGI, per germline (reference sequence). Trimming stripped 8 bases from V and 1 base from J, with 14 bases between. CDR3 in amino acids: CASRISGTNTEAFF. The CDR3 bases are TGTGCCAGCCGTATATCAGGAACGAACACTGAAGCTTTCTTT.

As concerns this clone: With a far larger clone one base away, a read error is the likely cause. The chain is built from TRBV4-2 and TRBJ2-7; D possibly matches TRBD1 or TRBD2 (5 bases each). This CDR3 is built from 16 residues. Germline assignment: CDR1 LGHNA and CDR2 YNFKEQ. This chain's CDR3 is CASGQDEGQGVDEQYF. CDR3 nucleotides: TGTGCCAGCGGCCAAGACGAGGGGCAGGGCGTCGACGAGCAGTACTTC.

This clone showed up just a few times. CDR3 loop: CASRPGTLANSPLHF. For the CDR3, the DNA is TGTGCCAGCAGGCCAGGGACCCTTGCTAATTCACCCCTCCACTTT. The chain links TRBV2 to TRBJ1-6; D perhaps matches TRBD1 (5 bases). V dropped 6 bases and J dropped 6 bases, with 15 bases sitting between them. The germline V gene has CDR1 SNHLY and CDR2 FYNNEI. The CDR3 sequence is 15 residues long.

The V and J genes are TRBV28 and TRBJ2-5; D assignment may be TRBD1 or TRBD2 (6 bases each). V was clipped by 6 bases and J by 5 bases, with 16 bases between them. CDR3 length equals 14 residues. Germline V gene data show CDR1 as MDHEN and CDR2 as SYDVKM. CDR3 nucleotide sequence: TGTGCCAGCAGGGGGGGCACGTTAGGGGAGACCCAGTACTTC. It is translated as CASRGGTLGETQYF.

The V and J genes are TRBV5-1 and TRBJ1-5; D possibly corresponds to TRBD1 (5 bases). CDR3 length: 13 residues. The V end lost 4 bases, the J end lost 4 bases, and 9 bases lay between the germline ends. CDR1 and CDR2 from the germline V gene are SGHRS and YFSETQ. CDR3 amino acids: CASSKEGNQPQHF. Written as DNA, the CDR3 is TGCGCCAGCAGCAAGGAGGGGAATCAGCCCCAGCATTTT.

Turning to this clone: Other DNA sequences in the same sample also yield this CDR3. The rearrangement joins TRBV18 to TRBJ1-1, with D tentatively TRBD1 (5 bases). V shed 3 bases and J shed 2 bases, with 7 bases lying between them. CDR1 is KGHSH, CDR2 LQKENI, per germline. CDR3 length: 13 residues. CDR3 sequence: CASSPRGNTEAFF. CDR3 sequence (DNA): TGTGCCAGCTCACCGAGGGGAAACACTGAAGCTTTCTTT.

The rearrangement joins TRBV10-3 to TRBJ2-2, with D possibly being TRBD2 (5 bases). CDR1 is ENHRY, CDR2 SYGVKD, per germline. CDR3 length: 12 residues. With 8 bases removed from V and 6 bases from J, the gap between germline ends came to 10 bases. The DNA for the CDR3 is TGTGCCATCTTTGGAGGATCCGGGGAGCTGTTTTTT. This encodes CAIFGGSGELFF.

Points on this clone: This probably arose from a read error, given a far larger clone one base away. Written as DNA, the CDR3 is TGTGCCAGCAGCTTACAGGGGGATCGGCCCCAGCATTTT. Translation: CASSLQGDRPQHF. The chain is built from TRBV7-9 and TRBJ1-5, with 7 bases that match TRBD1. Germline V gives CDR1 SEHNR, CDR2 FQNEAQ (reference sequence). J gave up 9 bases and V 2 bases, and 4 bases lay outside the gene matches. This CDR3 has 13 residues.

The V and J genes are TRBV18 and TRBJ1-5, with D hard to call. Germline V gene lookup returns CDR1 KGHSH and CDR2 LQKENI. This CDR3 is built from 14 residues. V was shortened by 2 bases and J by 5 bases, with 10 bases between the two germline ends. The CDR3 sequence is CASSPGEGDQPQHF. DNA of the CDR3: TGTGCCAGCTCACCAGGGGAGGGAGATCAGCCCCAGCATTTT.

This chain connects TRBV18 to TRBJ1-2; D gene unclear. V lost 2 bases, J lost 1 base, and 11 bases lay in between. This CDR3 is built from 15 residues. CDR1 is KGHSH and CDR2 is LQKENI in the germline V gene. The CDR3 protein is CASSPSAEVNYGYTF. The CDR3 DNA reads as TGTGCCAGCTCACCATCGGCAGAAGTTAACTATGGCTACACCTTC.

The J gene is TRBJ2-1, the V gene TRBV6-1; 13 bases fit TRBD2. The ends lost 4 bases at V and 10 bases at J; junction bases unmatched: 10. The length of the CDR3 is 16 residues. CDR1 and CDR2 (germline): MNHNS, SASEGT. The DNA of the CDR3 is TGTGCCAGCAGTGCCTTTACTAGCGGGAGGGCCTCGGAGCAGTTCTTC. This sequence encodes CASSAFTSGRASEQFF.

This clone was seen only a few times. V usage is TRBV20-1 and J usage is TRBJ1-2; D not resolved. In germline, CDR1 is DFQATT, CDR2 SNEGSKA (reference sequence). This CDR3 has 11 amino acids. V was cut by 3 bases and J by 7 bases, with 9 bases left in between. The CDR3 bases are TGCAGTGCTAGGAGGCTTCCTGGCTACACCTTC. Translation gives CSARRLPGYTF.

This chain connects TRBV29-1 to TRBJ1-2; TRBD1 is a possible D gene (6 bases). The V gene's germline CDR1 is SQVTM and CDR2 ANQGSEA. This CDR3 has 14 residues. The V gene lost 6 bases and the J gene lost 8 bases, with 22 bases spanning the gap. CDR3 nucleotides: TGCAGCGTCACAAGGGGGACACCGGTAGAGGGCTACACCTTC. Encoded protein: CSVTRGTPVEGYTF.

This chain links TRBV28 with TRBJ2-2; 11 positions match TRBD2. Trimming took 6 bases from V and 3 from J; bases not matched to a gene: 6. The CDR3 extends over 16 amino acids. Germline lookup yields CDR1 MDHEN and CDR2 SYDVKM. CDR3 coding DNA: TGTGCCAGCAGACACGGGACTAGCGGATACACCGGGGAGCTGTTTTTT. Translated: CASRHGTSGYTGELFF.

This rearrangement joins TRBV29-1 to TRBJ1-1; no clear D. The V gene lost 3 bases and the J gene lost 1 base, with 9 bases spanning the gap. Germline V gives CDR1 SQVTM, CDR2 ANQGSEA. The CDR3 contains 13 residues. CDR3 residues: CSVERATNTEAFF. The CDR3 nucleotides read TGCAGCGTTGAGCGGGCGACGAACACTGAAGCTTTCTTT.

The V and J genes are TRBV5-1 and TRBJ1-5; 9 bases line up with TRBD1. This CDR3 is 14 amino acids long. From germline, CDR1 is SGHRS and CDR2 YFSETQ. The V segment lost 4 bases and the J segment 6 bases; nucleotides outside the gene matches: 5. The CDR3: CASSPGTGSQPQHF. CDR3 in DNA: TGCGCCAGCAGCCCCGGGACAGGGTCTCAGCCCCAGCATTTT.

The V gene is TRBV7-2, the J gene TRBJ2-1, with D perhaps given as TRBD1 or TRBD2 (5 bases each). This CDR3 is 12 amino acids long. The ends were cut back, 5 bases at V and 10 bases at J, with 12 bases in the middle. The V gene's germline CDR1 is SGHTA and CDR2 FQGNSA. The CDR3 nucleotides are TGTGCCAGCAGCAGGGGACGGGACGAGCAGTTCTTC. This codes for CASSRGRDEQFF.

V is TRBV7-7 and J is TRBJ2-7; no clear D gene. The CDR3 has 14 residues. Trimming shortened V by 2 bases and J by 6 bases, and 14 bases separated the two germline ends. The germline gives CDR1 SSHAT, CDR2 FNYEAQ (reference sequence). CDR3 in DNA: TGTGCCAGCAGCTTACAACCGTGGCCGAGCGAGCAGTACTTC. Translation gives CASSLQPWPSEQYF.

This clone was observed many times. DNA of the CDR3: TGTGCCAGCAGCCGGGCAGGCACGAGCAATCAGCCCCAGCATTTT. The encoded protein is CASSRAGTSNQPQHF. This chain uses TRBV16 with TRBJ1-5; no firm D call. The V and J ends lost 4 bases and 1 base respectively, with 11 bases between them. CDR1 is KGHSY and CDR2 is FQNENV in the germline V gene. The CDR3 is made up of 15 amino acids. The full variable domain, in which reference TRBV16 and TRBJ1-5 provide the parts outside the CDR3, is GEEVAQTPKHLVRGEGQKAKLYCAPIKGHSYVFWYQQVLKNEFKFLISFQNENVFDETGMPKERFSAKCLPNSPCSLEIQATKLEDSAVYFCASSRAGTSNQPQHFGDGTRLSIL.

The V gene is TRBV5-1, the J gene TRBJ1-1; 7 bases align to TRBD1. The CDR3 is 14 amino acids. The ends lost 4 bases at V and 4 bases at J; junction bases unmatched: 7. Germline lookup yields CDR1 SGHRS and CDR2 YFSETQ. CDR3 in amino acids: CASSTTGRGTEAFF. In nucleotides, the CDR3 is TGCGCCAGCAGCACGACAGGGCGGGGCACTGAAGCTTTCTTT.

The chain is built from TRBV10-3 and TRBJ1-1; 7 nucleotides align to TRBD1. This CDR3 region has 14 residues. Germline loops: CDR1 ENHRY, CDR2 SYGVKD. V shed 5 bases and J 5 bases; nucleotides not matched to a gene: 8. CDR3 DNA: TGTGCCATCAGTAAAGACAGGGACCGAACTGAAGCTTTCTTT. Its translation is CAISKDRDRTEAFF.

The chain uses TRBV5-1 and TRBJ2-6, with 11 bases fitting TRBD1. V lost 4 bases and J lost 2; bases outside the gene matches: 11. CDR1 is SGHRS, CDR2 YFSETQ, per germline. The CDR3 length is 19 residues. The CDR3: CASSPWTGGADAGANVLTF. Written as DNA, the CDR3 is TGCGCCAGCAGCCCGTGGACAGGGGGCGCGGATGCTGGGGCCAACGTCCTGACTTTC.

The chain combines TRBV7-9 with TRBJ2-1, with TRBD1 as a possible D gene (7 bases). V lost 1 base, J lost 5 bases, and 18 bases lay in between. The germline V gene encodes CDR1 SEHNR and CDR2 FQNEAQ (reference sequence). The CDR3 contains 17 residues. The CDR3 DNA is TGTGCCAGCAGCTTAGGCGGGACAGTAACGGGAAACAATGAGCAGTTCTTC. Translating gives CASSLGGTVTGNNEQFF. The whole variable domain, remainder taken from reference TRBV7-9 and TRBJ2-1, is DTGVSQNPRHKITKRGQNVTFRCDPISEHNRLYWYRQTLGQGPEFLTYFQNEAQLEKSRLLSDRFSAERPKGSFSTLEIQRTEQGDSAMYLCASSLGGTVTGNNEQFFGPGTRLTVL.

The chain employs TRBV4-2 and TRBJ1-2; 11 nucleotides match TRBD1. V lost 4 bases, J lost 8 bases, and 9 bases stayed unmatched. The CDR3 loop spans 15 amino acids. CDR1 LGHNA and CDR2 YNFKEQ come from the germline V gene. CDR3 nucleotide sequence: TGTGCCAGCAGCCCGGAGGACAGGGGGCTCCGAGGCTACACCTTC. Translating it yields CASSPEDRGLRGYTF.

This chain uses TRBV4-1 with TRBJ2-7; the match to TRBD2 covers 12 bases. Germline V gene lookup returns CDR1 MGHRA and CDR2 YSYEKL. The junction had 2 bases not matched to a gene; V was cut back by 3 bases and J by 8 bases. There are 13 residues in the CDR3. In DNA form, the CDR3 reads TGCGCCAGCAGCCACGGACTAGCGGGACAGCAGTACTTC. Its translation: CASSHGLAGQQYF.